These T cell receptor beta chains were read from a single sample in a study of blood T cell repertoires in COVID-19. Sequencing was performed with immunoSEQ multiplex PCR; in TCRdb, only in-frame clones are kept and a portion is missing. The sample has approximately 400,000 clones, over 75% seen once. Specimen: PBMCs or T cells enriched from blood (not recorded which). The receptors stem from a man aged 25-40 years who had recovered from COVID-19. CDR3s include the opening cysteine and the closing phenylalanine or tryptophan. Fields, in order: D gene, V gene, J gene, CDR3 length, clone size, CDR3 DNA, CDR3 protein. The D gene is left open where the match is weak. The size field is filled for only some rows; it gives once, few, many or a size class.

>-|TRBV29-1|TRBJ1-1|11|few
TGCAGCGTTTACAGGAACACTGAAGCTTTCTTT
CSVYRNTEAFF
>-|TRBV19|TRBJ1-4|14|once
TGTGCCAGTACTAGCTCCTCAACTAATGAAAAACTGTTTTTT
CASTSSSTNEKLFF
>-|TRBV30|TRBJ1-1|15|-
TGTGCCTGGAGTGAACAGGGTCTGATGAACACTGAAGCTTTCTTT
CAWSEQGLMNTEAFF
>-|TRBV4-2|TRBJ2-3|16|-
TGTGCCAGCAGCCCTTCCCTCCTAGGGGGCACAGATACGCAGTATTTT
CASSPSLLGGTDTQYF
>-|TRBV7-3|TRBJ1-1|15|-
TGTGCCAGCAGCTTATCGGGGATCGGGGGCACTGAAGCTTTCTTT
CASSLSGIGGTEAFF
>TRBD1|TRBV9|TRBJ1-1|15|once
TGTGCCAGCAGCGTTACAGGGGGCGAGAACACTGAAGCTTTCTTT
CASSVTGGENTEAFF
>TRBD2|TRBV6-2/TRBV6-3|TRBJ2-2|18|-
TGTGCCAGCAGTTACCCTGTCGTTGGCGGCGGGGGCACCGGGGAGCTGTTTTTT
CASSYPVVGGGGTGELFF
>TRBD1|TRBV24-1|TRBJ2-2|16|-
TGTGCCACCAGTGATTGGGGGACAGGGATCACCGGGGAGCTGTTTTTT
CATSDWGTGITGELFF
>TRBD1|TRBV6-6|TRBJ1-1|16|-
TGTGCCAGCGCAGCGGGACAGGGAGGTTGGAACACTGAAGCTTTCTTT
CASAAGQGGWNTEAFF
>TRBD1|TRBV10-3|TRBJ2-1|16|-
TGTGCCATCAGTGAGCGGGGGACAGGGCCAAACAATGAGCAGTTCTTC
CAISERGTGPNNEQFF
>-|TRBV21-1|TRBJ1-5|15|-
TGTGCCAGCAGCACTACAGGGGAGGACAATCAGCCCCAGCATTTT
CASSTTGEDNQPQHF
>TRBD2|TRBV7-3|TRBJ2-3|14|-
TGTGCCAGCAGCCACCGGGACTACACAGATACGCAGTATTTT
CASSHRDYTDTQYF
>TRBD2|TRBV7-2|TRBJ2-7|16|-
TGTGCCAGCAGCTTGGCCCTAGCGGACCGAACCTACGAGCAGTACTTC
CASSLALADRTYEQYF
>-|TRBV6-5|TRBJ2-7|14|-
TGTGCCAGCAGAGCAGGGGATAGCTCCTACGAGCAGTACTTC
CASRAGDSSYEQYF
>-|TRBV7-2|TRBJ1-5|16|-
TGTGCCAGCAGCTTGGCTGGGCCATATAGCAATCAGCCCCAGCATTTT
CASSLAGPYSNQPQHF
>TRBD1|TRBV23-1|TRBJ1-1|14|once
TGCGCCAGCAGTCAATCTCCAGGGGGCACTGAAGCTTTCTTT
CASSQSPGGTEAFF
>-|TRBV6-5|TRBJ2-7|14|-
TGTGCCAGCAGAACCTCCCCGGGAAGATACGAGCAGTACTTC
CASRTSPGRYEQYF
>TRBD1|TRBV5-1|TRBJ2-2|14|-
TGCGCCAGCGGGAGACAGGGGTACACCGGGGAGCTGTTTTTT
CASGRQGYTGELFF
>TRBD1|TRBV19|TRBJ1-1|15|-
TGTGCCAGTACCTATTGGGGACAGGGATTCACTGAAGCTTTCTTT
CASTYWGQGFTEAFF
>TRBD1|TRBV3-1/TRBV3-2|TRBJ1-1|16|-
TGTGCCAGCAGCCAAAGCCTGACAGGGGGACGCGCTGAAGCTTTCTTT
CASSQSLTGGRAEAFF
>TRBD2|TRBV6-4|TRBJ2-2|15|many
TGTGCCAGCAGTGAATTTAGCGGGGGCACCGGGGAGCTGTTTTTT
CASSEFSGGTGELFF
>-|TRBV6-5|TRBJ1-3|14|-
TGTGCCAGCAGTTATTCAGGGAAGGGAAACACCATATATTTT
CASSYSGKGNTIYF
>TRBD1|TRBV15|TRBJ1-4|12|-
TGTGCCACCAGCAGGGACAGGGCAAAACTGTTTTTT
CATSRDRAKLFF
>-|TRBV19|TRBJ1-6|13|-
TGTGCCAGTCGAGAACAGTATAATTCACCCCTCCACTTT
CASREQYNSPLHF
>-|TRBV11-2|TRBJ2-1|12|-
TGTGCCAGCAGCTTAGATCTAGCACGGCAGTTCTTC
CASSLDLARQFF
>-|TRBV19|TRBJ2-1|16|-
TGTGCCAGTAGTATACTCACTACGAGCTCCTACAATGAGCAGTTCTTC
CASSILTTSSYNEQFF
>-|TRBV24-1|TRBJ1-2|19|-
TGTGCCACCAGTGATTTTTTCTTCATCCTGACAGGAGCATTGGTGGACTACACCTTC
CATSDFFFILTGALVDYTF
>-|TRBV6-4|TRBJ2-1|14|-
TGTGCCAGCAGTCAGGGGGGAGCAAACGATGAGCAGTTCTTC
CASSQGGANDEQFF
>-|TRBV5-1|TRBJ1-5|13|few
TGCGCCAGCAGCTTGGCGGGGAATCAGCCCCAGCATTTT
CASSLAGNQPQHF
>-|TRBV11-1|TRBJ2-5|13|once
TGTGCCAGCAGCTTACGGGAGAGGGAGACCCAGTACTTC
CASSLRERETQYF
>-|TRBV18|TRBJ1-1|13|-
TGTGCCAGCTCACCACGATCGTCACAGGAAGCTTTCTTT
CASSPRSSQEAFF
>-|TRBV25-1|TRBJ2-1|13|-
TGTGCCAGCATTGCCAGGGGCTACAATGAGCAGTTCTTC
CASIARGYNEQFF
>-|TRBV7-2|TRBJ1-2|13|-
TGTGCCAGCAGGACACAGTTGGACTATGGCTACACCTTC
CASRTQLDYGYTF
>TRBD1|TRBV6-6|TRBJ2-7|14|-
TGTGCCAGCAGAGGGGACAGGGTCTCCTACGAGCAGTACTTC
CASRGDRVSYEQYF
>-|TRBV30|TRBJ1-6|13|-
TGTGCCTGGAGTGAGCATGATAATTCACCCCTCCACTTT
CAWSEHDNSPLHF
>TRBD1|TRBV7-9|TRBJ1-1|14|-
TGTGCCAGCAGCCCACAGGGGATTCGCACTGAAGCTTTCTTT
CASSPQGIRTEAFF
>-|TRBV7-9|TRBJ2-7|16|-
TGTGCCAGCAGCCCGTCGGGGGGCGTGAAGGTCTACGAGCAGTACTTC
CASSPSGGVKVYEQYF
>-|TRBV9|TRBJ2-3|16|-
TGTGCCAGCAGCGCGGGAGGGGGCGGTAGCACAGATACGCAGTATTTT
CASSAGGGGSTDTQYF
>-|TRBV6-5|TRBJ1-4|16|-
TGTGCCAGCAGTTACTCCTGGGGGGCAACTAATGAAAAACTGTTTTTT
CASSYSWGATNEKLFF
>-|TRBV10-1|TRBJ1-1|12|-
TGCGCCAGCAATCAGGGCGGCACTGAAGCTTTCTTT
CASNQGGTEAFF